This TCR beta chain stems from a study of monozygotic twins with inflammatory bowel disease. The germline gives CDR1 SGHTA, CDR2 FQGTGA. The length of the CDR3 is 16 residues. Whole-blood RNA isolation (total RNA) proceeded without T cell sorting. The TCR libraries each used total RNA (roughly 3,500 ng per library). Reprocessing the 5' RACE reads, TCRdb reports a single entry for every CDR3 protein and omits DNA. Its clone listing holds 310,000 or so distinct CDR3 sequences. The sequenced material came from blood. The TCR was taken from a human donor with ulcerative colitis or Crohn's disease, or a healthy co-twin of an affected twin (not recorded which). The chain combines TRBV7-3 with TRBJ1-3; with no DNA, the TCRdb D assignment of TRBD1 cannot be verified. The CDR3 sequence is CASSFQRPASGNTIYF.